Listed below are T cell receptor beta chains from one sample, sequenced in a study of cytomegalovirus exposure and HLA in healthy donors. TCRdb's table, derived via immunoSEQ multiplex PCR, lists solely in-frame clones and lacks some. The sample lists 150,000 to 200,000 clones; roughly 85% were seen once. Sequenced material: PBMCs. The receptor source for this set is a man between 18 and 29 years old in good health and CMV-seropositive. Each CDR3 is given with its conserved first and last residue. Fields, in order: CDR3 DNA, CDR3 protein, clone size, CDR3 length, J gene, V gene, D gene. The D gene is left open where the match is weak. Clone size appears in some rows only: once, few, many, or a class for an expanded clone.

TGTGCCTGGACTCTGACAGGGCTGAGCTATGGCTACACCTTC,CAWTLTGLSYGYTF,.,14,TRBJ1-2,TRBV30,TRBD1
TGTGCCAGCAGCCAAGCCAGGGGTTACAATGAAAAACTGTTTTTT,CASSQARGYNEKLFF,.,15,TRBJ1-4,TRBV4-2,.
TGCAGCGTTCCCAAAGCGGGAGGAGTCGGAAATGAGCAGTTCTTC,CSVPKAGGVGNEQFF,few,15,TRBJ2-1,TRBV29-1,TRBD2
TGTGCCACTTCCTCGGGACTCTCCGAAGCTTTCTTT,CATSSGLSEAFF,.,12,TRBJ1-1,TRBV6-6,.
TGTGCCAGCAGCCAAGTTCAGGGTTGGGATACGCAGTATTTT,CASSQVQGWDTQYF,few,14,TRBJ2-3,TRBV4-2,.
TGTGCCAGCAGTGAAATCAGGGACCAAGAGACCCAGTACTTC,CASSEIRDQETQYF,.,14,TRBJ2-5,TRBV6-1,.
TGTGCCAGCAGCTTCGGACAGGGTAATGAAGCTTTCTTT,CASSFGQGNEAFF,few,13,TRBJ1-1,TRBV6-6,TRBD1
TGTGCCTGGGGGGACAGGGGGCTTTTGGGGACTGGAAACACCATATATTTT,CAWGDRGLLGTGNTIYF,.,17,TRBJ1-3,TRBV30,TRBD1
TGTGCCAGCAGCTTTTCGCAGGGCAACACTGAAGCTTTCTTT,CASSFSQGNTEAFF,.,14,TRBJ1-1,TRBV5-5,.
TGTGCCAGCAGCGCAATTGGTGGGACAGGGGGCGACGAGCAGTACTTC,CASSAIGGTGGDEQYF,.,16,TRBJ2-7,TRBV5-6,TRBD1
TGTGCCAGCAGCTCCGTTGGACAGGCCTCTGGAAACACCATATATTTT,CASSSVGQASGNTIYF,.,16,TRBJ1-3,TRBV11-2,TRBD1
TGTGCCAGCAGCGGAGGACTAGTCGACTACGAGCAGTACTTC,CASSGGLVDYEQYF,.,14,TRBJ2-7,TRBV5-4,TRBD2
TGTGCCAGCAGTTTTCAGTTTTGGTCCCCGACCTACGAGCAGTACTTC,CASSFQFWSPTYEQYF,.,16,TRBJ2-7,TRBV28,.
TGTGCCAGCAGTCCAGGGGGCCCCTACGAGCAGTACTTC,CASSPGGPYEQYF,.,13,TRBJ2-7,TRBV27,TRBD1
TGTGCCAGTAGTATATTCGGCGGGCAGGGAGGAAGAAAACTGTTTTTT,CASSIFGGQGGRKLFF,.,16,TRBJ1-4,TRBV19,.
TGTGCCAGCAGCCCTCGGGGTGGAGAGCAGTACTTC,CASSPRGGEQYF,.,12,TRBJ2-7,TRBV5-4,.
TGTGCCAGCAGCTTCTCCGGGGGGAACACTGAAGCTTTCTTT,CASSFSGGNTEAFF,.,14,TRBJ1-1,TRBV11-3,.
TGTGCCAGCAGCTTTGGGAGTGGTTCAGGAGGGGCTTCTTCTAGCACAGATACGCAGTATTTT,CASSFGSGSGGASSSTDTQYF,.,21,TRBJ2-3,TRBV13,.
TGTGCCAGCAGTCTCCGGGGGGCCGGGGAGCTGTTTTTT,CASSLRGAGELFF,.,13,TRBJ2-2,TRBV27,TRBD2
TGCAGCGTGATGACAGGGAACACTGAAGCTTTCTTT,CSVMTGNTEAFF,.,12,TRBJ1-1,TRBV29-1,.
TGTGCCAGCAGGGATTTGGGGCTGACCTCCTACGAGCAGTACTTC,CASRDLGLTSYEQYF,.,15,TRBJ2-7,TRBV6-1,.
TGTGCCAGCAGTGTGGACAGGGGTAGACAAGAGACCCAGTACTTC,CASSVDRGRQETQYF,.,15,TRBJ2-5,TRBV2,TRBD1